What follows are 18 T cell receptor beta chains derived from one specimen sequenced in a study of glioma-infiltrating T cells after dendritic cell vaccination. The time point was: after dendritic cell vaccination, including at tumor progression/relapse. The data were produced by immunoSEQ multiplex PCR, yet TCRdb's version contains in-frame clones alone and is incomplete. The sample has more than 75,000 clones, around 86% seen once. Sequenced material: blood, taken after dendritic cell vaccination. The receptors shown here come from a human donor with glioblastoma.

CDR3 nucleotide sequence: TGTGCCACCAGCGTACCCCACCCGGACATTGGCTATGGCTACACCTTC. Its protein is CATSVPHPDIGYGYTF. This chain connects TRBV15 to TRBJ1-2; tentative D call: TRBD1 (5 bases). This CDR3 is built from 16 residues. CDR1 is LNHNV, CDR2 YYDKDF, per germline (reference sequence). V lost 5 bases and J 4 bases, leaving 20 bases between the germline ends.

J is TRBJ1-1 and V is TRBV30, with TRBD1 matching over 7 bases. CDR1 and CDR2 from the germline V gene are GTSNPN and SVGIG (reference sequence). CDR3 length equals 14 residues. The junction had 6 bases not matched to a gene; V was cut back by 5 bases and J by 0 bases. CDR3 loop: CAWGLGQLNTEAFF. The CDR3, as DNA: TGTGCCTGGGGTTTGGGACAGCTGAACACTGAAGCTTTCTTT.

The rearrangement uses TRBV9 and TRBJ1-1; D ambiguous. The CDR3 extends over 13 amino acids. The V and J ends lost 0 bases and 3 bases respectively, with 6 bases between them. Per germline, CDR1 SGDLS and CDR2 YYNGEE. This chain's CDR3 is CASSVEWHTEAFF. CDR3 coding DNA: TGTGCCAGCAGCGTAGAGTGGCACACTGAAGCTTTCTTT.

This clone was counted a single time. The chain combines TRBV11-2 with TRBJ1-6; D uncertain. Between the trimmed V and J ends, which lost 1 base and 5 bases, there was a span of 6 bases. Germline CDR1 reads SGHAT; CDR2 reads FQNNGV. The CDR3 runs 14 residues. The DNA for the CDR3 is TGTGCCAGCAGCTTAGGAAGCAATAATTCACCCCTCCACTTT. This gives the protein CASSLGSNNSPLHF.

The V call is TRBV7-2, the J call TRBJ2-1, with 8 bases identical to TRBD1. CDR1 and CDR2 (germline): SGHTA, FQGNSA. This CDR3 is built from 13 residues. The V segment lost 1 base and the J segment 7 bases; nucleotides outside the gene matches: 0. The CDR3 reads CASSLDRGNEQFF. In nucleotides, the CDR3 is TGTGCCAGCAGCTTAGACAGGGGGAATGAGCAGTTCTTC.

This clone was seen only a few times. CDR3 coding DNA: TGTGCCAGCAGTGAAATTCGGGTATCGGCAGGGCCCAACTCCTACAATGAGCAGTTCTTC. Protein product: CASSEIRVSAGPNSYNEQFF. The V call is TRBV2, the J call TRBJ2-1; perhaps TRBD1 as D (5 bases). V was clipped by 2 bases and J by 0 bases, with 23 bases between them. The V gene's germline CDR1 is SNHLY and CDR2 FYNNEI. This CDR3 region has 20 residues.

The chain uses TRBV7-2 and TRBJ2-7; no reliable D call. This CDR3 spans 14 amino acids. V was trimmed by 4 bases and J by 9 bases, leaving 19 bases between them. In germline, CDR1 is SGHTA, CDR2 FQGNSA. For the CDR3, the DNA is TGTGCCAGCAGCTCCGTGGGTGGGTTCGGCGGGCAGTACTTC. Protein product: CASSSVGGFGGQYF.

The rearrangement links TRBV2 to TRBJ1-1, with 7 bases that match TRBD1. Trimming took 5 bases from V and 4 from J; bases not matched to a gene: 4. CDR1 is SNHLY, CDR2 FYNNEI, per germline. The CDR3 has 13 amino acids. CDR3 sequence: CASSRQGGTEAFF. In DNA form, the CDR3 reads TGTGCCAGCAGTAGACAGGGCGGCACTGAAGCTTTCTTT.

The table lists this clone with a count of one. The chain recombines TRBV7-9 with TRBJ2-4, with 8 positions matching TRBD1. In germline, CDR1 is SEHNR, CDR2 FQNEAQ (reference sequence). This CDR3 contains 14 residues. V shed 5 bases and J 7 bases; nucleotides not matched to a gene: 7. The CDR3 coding sequence is TGTGCCAGCAGCCCCGGGACAGGCCAGAACATTCAGTACTTC. Amino acids: CASSPGTGQNIQYF.

V gene TRBV6-6 combines with J gene TRBJ2-5; tentative D call: TRBD2 (5 bases). This CDR3 spans 15 amino acids. The V gene lost 0 bases and the J gene lost 2 bases, with 10 bases spanning the gap. Germline V lookup: CDR1 MNHNY, CDR2 SVGAGI (reference sequence). The CDR3 DNA reads TGTGCCAGCAGTTACTCGATGGGCGGGCAAGAGACCCAGTACTTC. Its protein product is CASSYSMGGQETQYF.

The CDR3 protein is CASSPLGHSTQYF. DNA for the CDR3: TGCGCCAGCAGCCCCCTGGGACACTCTACGCAGTATTTT. The gene calls are TRBV5-1 and TRBJ2-3; D might be TRBD1 (6 bases). V dropped 4 bases and J dropped 8 bases, with 14 bases sitting between them. CDR1 is SGHRS, CDR2 YFSETQ, per germline. This CDR3 has 13 amino acids.

V and J are TRBV10-3 and TRBJ2-7; no reliable D call. Germline V gives CDR1 ENHRY, CDR2 SYGVKD. V was trimmed by 2 bases and J by 3 bases, leaving 8 bases between them. The CDR3 has 13 amino acids. CDR3 sequence (DNA): TGTGCCATCAGTGAGAGGAGTAACTACGAGCAGTACTTC. This encodes CAISERSNYEQYF.

The rearrangement uses TRBV19 and TRBJ2-2, with a possible D match to TRBD1 (6 bases). Between the trimmed V and J ends, which lost 4 bases and 5 bases, there was a span of 17 bases. The germline gives CDR1 LNHDA, CDR2 SQIVND (reference sequence). The CDR3 runs to 16 residues. The CDR3 here is CASSTLGRGGTGELFF. In nucleotides, the CDR3 is TGTGCCAGTAGTACCCTAGGACGAGGGGGAACCGGGGAGCTGTTTTTT.

This clone was seen once. The gene calls are TRBV6-6 and TRBJ1-5, with 10 positions matching TRBD1. CDR3 length: 14 amino acids. CDR1 and CDR2 (germline): MNHNY, SVGAGI (reference sequence). V gave up 2 bases and J gave up 7 bases; unmatched junction bases: 2. CDR3 DNA: TGTGCCAGCAGTTACGGGGACAGGGGCCAGCCCCAGCATTTT. Encoded protein: CASSYGDRGQPQHF.

This chain joins TRBV7-2 and TRBJ2-5, with 7 positions matching TRBD1. Germline V gene lookup returns CDR1 SGHTA and CDR2 FQGNSA. With 1 base clipped from V and 5 bases from J, the junction kept 7 bases outside the gene matches. CDR3 length equals 15 residues. CDR3 DNA: TGTGCCAGCAGCTTAGGCTTAAGGGGGCTGGAGACCCAGTACTTC. Encoded protein: CASSLGLRGLETQYF.

This clone showed up just a few times. The chain links TRBV5-1 to TRBJ1-1; no definite D call. Trimming pared 0 bases from V and 1 base from J, leaving 4 bases between. From germline, CDR1 is SGHRS and CDR2 YFSETQ. This CDR3 has 13 amino acids. CDR3 in DNA: TGCGCCAGCAGCTTGGCAGAGAACACTGAAGCTTTCTTT. This encodes CASSLAENTEAFF.

This chain connects TRBV7-8 to TRBJ1-3, with D unresolved. V was trimmed by 0 bases and J by 7 bases, leaving 10 bases between them. The germline V gene has CDR1 SGHVS and CDR2 FQNEAQ. The CDR3 totals 14 residues. The CDR3 is CASSLAGLENTIYF. DNA of the CDR3: TGTGCCAGCAGCTTAGCAGGCTTGGAGAACACCATATATTTT.

This chain uses TRBV7-6 with TRBJ2-3; 12 nucleotides align to TRBD2. With 4 bases clipped from V and 0 bases from J, the junction kept 5 bases outside the gene matches. Germline V gene data show CDR1 as SGHVS and CDR2 as FNYEAQ. This CDR3 is 17 amino acids long. The CDR3 DNA sequence: TGTGCCAGCAGCTCCGGACTAGCGGGGACTAGCACAGATACGCAGTATTTT. Translation gives CASSSGLAGTSTDTQYF.